This T cell receptor (beta chain) was captured by sequencing in a study of blood T cell repertoires in COVID-19. Per the germline V gene, CDR1 is SGHTA and CDR2 is FQGNSA. The CDR3 length is 13 residues. V was pared by 7 bases and J by 6 bases, with 15 bases between. Ages ranged from about 18 to 100 years, with residence in about two dozen US areas. Each participant's cohort was designated according to participant-reported clinical history. Measured with immunoSEQ multiplex PCR; TCRdb has only the in-frame clones, and not every one. Counted here are about 190,000 clones, around 87% occurring once; the ten biggest clones make up 20% to 25%.

The chain couples TRBV7-2 to TRBJ1-2, with D hard to call. The sample comprised PBMCs or T cells enriched from blood (not recorded which). The clonotype comes from a woman in her thirties or forties in a cohort exposed to, infected with or recovered from COVID-19 (not recorded which). CDR3 region: CASNPGGTHGYTF. For the CDR3, the DNA is TGTGCCAGCAATCCTGGAGGAACCCATGGCTACACCTTC.